These 4 T cell receptor beta chains originate from one sample sequenced in a study of T cell responses to AZD1222 COVID-19 vaccine. Profiling relied on immunoSEQ multiplex PCR, and the TCRdb table lists in-frame clones only, not all of them. The profile covers some 110,000 clones, with roughly 82% appearing a single time and 5% taken by the ten largest. The starting material was peripheral blood, obtained on day 0 of AZD1222 vaccination. These receptors all stem from an adult in good health.

The rearrangement joins TRBV28 to TRBJ1-3, with D hard to call. There are 15 residues in the CDR3. Germline V CDR1 and CDR2: MDHEN, SYDVKM. The V and J ends lost 3 bases and 5 bases respectively, with 14 bases between them. Here the CDR3 reads CASSFSRGGRNTIYF. CDR3 DNA: TGTGCCAGCAGTTTTAGCCGGGGAGGGAGAAACACCATATATTTT.

This clone has only one observation. The chain links TRBV6-5 to TRBJ1-2, with a tentative D call TRBD1 (5 bases). Per germline, CDR1 MNHEY and CDR2 SVGAGI. This CDR3 spans 14 amino acids. The germline V and J ends were trimmed by 10 bases and 4 bases, with 19 bases remaining between them. This CDR3 is CATQGSQNTYGYTF. Here the CDR3 DNA reads TGTGCCACCCAGGGTTCCCAGAATACCTATGGCTACACCTTC.

The chain couples TRBV9 to TRBJ1-3, with D hard to call. From germline, CDR1 is SGDLS and CDR2 YYNGEE. V lost 2 bases, J lost 0 bases, and 9 bases lay in between. CDR3 length: 15 amino acids. The CDR3 loop reads CASSVGIISGNTIYF. CDR3 nucleotides: TGTGCCAGCAGCGTCGGAATTATCTCTGGAAACACCATATATTTT.

This sequence joins TRBV7-2 and TRBJ2-2; D gene uncertain. Germline assignment: CDR1 SGHTA and CDR2 FQGNSA. This CDR3 region has 14 residues. Deletions cut 1 base from V and 2 bases from J, with 5 bases between. The CDR3 reads CASSLGINTGELFF. CDR3 nucleotides: TGTGCCAGCAGCTTAGGGATAAACACCGGGGAGCTGTTTTTT.